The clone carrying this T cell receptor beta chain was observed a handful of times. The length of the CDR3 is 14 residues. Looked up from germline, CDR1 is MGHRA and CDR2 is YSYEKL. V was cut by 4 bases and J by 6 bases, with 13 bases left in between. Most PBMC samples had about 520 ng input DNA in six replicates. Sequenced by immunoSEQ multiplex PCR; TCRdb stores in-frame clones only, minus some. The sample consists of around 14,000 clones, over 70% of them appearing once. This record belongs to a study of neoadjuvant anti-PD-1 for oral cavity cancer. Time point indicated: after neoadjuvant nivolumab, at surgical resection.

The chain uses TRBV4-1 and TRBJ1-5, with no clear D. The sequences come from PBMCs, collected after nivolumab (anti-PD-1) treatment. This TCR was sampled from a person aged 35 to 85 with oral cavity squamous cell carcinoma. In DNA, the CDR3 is TGCGCCAGCAGCCTATTAGTAGGTGTTCAGCCCCAGCATTTT. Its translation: CASSLLVGVQPQHF.